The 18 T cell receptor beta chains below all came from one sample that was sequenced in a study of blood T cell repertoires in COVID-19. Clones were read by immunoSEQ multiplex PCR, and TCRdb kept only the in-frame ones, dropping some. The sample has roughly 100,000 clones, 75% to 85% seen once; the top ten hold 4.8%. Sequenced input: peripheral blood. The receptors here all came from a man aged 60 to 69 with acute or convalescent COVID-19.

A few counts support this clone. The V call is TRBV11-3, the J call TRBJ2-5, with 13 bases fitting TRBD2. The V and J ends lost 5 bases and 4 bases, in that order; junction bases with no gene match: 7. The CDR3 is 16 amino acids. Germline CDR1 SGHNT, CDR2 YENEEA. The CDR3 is CASSDRTSGRSETQYF. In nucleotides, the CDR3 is TGTGCCAGCAGCGACCGGACTAGCGGGAGATCAGAGACCCAGTACTTC.

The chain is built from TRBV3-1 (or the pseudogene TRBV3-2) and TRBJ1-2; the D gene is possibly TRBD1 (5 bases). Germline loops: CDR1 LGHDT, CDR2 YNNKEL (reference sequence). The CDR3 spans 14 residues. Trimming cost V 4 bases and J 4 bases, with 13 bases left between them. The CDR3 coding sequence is TGTGCCAGCAGCCCCGGCGGGGCGTTCTATGGCTACACCTTC. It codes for CASSPGGAFYGYTF.

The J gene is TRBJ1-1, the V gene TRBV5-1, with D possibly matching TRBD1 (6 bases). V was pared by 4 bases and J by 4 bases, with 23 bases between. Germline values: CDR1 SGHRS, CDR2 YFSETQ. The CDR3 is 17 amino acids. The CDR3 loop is CASSPKPGGGVGTEAFF. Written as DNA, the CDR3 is TGCGCCAGCAGCCCAAAGCCGGGGGGCGGTGTTGGCACTGAAGCTTTCTTT.

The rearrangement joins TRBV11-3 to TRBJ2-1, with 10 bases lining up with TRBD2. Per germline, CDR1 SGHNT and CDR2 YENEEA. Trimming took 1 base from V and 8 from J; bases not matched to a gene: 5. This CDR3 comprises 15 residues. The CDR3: CASSLALAGDHEQFF. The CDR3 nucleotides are TGTGCCAGCAGCTTAGCGCTAGCGGGAGACCATGAGCAGTTCTTC. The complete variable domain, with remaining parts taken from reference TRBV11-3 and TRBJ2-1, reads EAGVVQSPRYKIIEKKQPVAFWCNPISGHNTLYWYLQNLGQGPELLIRYENEEAVDDSQLPKDRFSAERLKGVDSTLKIQPAELGDSAVYLCASSLALAGDHEQFFGPGTRLTVL.

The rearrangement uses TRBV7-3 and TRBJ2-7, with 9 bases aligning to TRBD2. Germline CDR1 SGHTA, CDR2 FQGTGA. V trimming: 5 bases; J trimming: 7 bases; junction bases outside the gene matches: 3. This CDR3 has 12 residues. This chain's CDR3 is CASSASGREQYF. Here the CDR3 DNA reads TGTGCCAGCAGCGCAAGCGGGAGGGAGCAGTACTTC.

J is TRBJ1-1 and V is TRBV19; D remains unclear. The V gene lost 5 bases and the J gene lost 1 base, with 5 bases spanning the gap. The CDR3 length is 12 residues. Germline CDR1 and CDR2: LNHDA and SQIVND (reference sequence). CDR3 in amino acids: CASSYSNTEAFF. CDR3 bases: TGTGCCAGTAGTTACTCGAACACTGAAGCTTTCTTT.

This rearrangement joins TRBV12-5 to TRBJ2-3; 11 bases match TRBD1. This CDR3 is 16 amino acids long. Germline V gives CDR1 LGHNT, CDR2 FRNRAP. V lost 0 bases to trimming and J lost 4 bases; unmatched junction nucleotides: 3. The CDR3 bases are TGTGCTAGTGGTTTGGTCCGGACAGGGGGCGCAGATACGCAGTATTTT. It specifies CASGLVRTGGADTQYF.

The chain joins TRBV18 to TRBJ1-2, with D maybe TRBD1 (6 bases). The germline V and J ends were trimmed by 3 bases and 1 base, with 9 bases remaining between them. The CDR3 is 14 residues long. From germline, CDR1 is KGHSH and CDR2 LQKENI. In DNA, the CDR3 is TGTGCCAGCTCACCTGGACAGATTAACTATGGCTACACCTTC. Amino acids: CASSPGQINYGYTF.

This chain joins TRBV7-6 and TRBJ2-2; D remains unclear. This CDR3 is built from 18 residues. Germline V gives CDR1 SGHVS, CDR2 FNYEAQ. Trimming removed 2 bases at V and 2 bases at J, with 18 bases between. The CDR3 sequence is CASSLNPGLGYNTGELFF. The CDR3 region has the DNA TGTGCCAGCAGCTTAAATCCAGGCCTGGGCTATAACACCGGGGAGCTGTTTTTT.

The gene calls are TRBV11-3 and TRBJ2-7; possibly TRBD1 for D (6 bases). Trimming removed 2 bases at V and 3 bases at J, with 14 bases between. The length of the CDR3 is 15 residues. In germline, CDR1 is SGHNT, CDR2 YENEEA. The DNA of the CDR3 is TGTGCCAGCAGCTTACACTCTGGGGACAACTACGAGCAGTACTTC. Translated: CASSLHSGDNYEQYF.

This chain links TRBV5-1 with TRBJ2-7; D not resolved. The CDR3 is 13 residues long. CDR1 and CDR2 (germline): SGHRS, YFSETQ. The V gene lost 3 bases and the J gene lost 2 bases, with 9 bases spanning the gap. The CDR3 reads CASSSRNPYEQYF. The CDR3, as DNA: TGCGCCAGCAGCTCCAGAAATCCCTACGAGCAGTACTTC.

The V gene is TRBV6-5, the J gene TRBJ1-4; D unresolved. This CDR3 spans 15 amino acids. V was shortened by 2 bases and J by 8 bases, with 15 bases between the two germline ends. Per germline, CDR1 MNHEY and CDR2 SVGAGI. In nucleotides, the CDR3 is TGTGCCAGCAGTTACGATTGGCAACCGGGGGAAAAACTGTTTTTT. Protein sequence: CASSYDWQPGEKLFF.

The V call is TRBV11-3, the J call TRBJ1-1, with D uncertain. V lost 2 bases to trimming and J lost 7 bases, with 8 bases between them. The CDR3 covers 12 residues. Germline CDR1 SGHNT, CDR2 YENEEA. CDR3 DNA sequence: TGTGCCAGCAGCTTATCGCCGGTTGAAGCTTTCTTT. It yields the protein CASSLSPVEAFF.

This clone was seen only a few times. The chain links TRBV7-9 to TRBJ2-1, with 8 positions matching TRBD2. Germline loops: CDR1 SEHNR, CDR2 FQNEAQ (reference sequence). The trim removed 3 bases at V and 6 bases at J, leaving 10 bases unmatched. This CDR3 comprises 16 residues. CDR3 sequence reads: CASSFPGTRGGNEQFF. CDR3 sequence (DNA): TGTGCCAGCAGCTTCCCCGGGACTAGGGGTGGCAATGAGCAGTTCTTC.

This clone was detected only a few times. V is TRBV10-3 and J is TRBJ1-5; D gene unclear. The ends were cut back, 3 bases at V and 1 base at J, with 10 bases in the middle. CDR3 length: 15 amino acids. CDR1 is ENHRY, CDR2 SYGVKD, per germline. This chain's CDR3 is CAISDQVQSNQPQHF. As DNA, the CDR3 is TGTGCCATCAGTGATCAGGTCCAGAGCAATCAGCCCCAGCATTTT.

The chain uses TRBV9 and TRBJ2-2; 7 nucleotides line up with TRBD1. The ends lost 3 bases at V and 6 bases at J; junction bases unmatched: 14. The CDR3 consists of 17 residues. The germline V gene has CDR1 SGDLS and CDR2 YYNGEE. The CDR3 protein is CASSAPGGLRKAGELFF. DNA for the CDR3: TGTGCCAGCAGCGCCCCAGGGGGTTTAAGGAAGGCCGGGGAGCTGTTTTTT. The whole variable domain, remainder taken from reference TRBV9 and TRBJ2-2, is DSGVTQTPKHLITATGQRVTLRCSPRSGDLSVYWYQQSLDQGLQFLIQYYNGEERAKGNILERFSAQQFPDLHSELNLSSLELGDSALYFCASSAPGGLRKAGELFFGEGSRLTVL.

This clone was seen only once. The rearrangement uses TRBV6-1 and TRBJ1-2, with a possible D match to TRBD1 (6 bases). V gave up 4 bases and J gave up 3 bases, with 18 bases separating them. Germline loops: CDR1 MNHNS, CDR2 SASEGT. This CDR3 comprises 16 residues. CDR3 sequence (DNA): TGTGCCAGCAGTGCCCTACAGGGACGAACTTACTATGGCTACACCTTC. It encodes CASSALQGRTYYGYTF.

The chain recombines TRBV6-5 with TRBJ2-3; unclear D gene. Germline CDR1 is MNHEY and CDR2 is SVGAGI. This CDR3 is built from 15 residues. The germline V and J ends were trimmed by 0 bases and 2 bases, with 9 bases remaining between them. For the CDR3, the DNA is TGTGCCAGCAGTTACTCGAATGAGTTCACAGATACGCAGTATTTT. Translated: CASSYSNEFTDTQYF.